Included here is one TCR beta chain sequence, with context. Its antigen is still unknown. V was clipped by 0 bases and J by 8 bases, with 11 bases between them. The CDR3 spans 14 residues. Germline V lookup: CDR1 SGHAT, CDR2 FQNNGV. The record originates from a study of a mutant IDH1 vaccine in newly diagnosed glioma. Study at large: Initiation of the vaccine course occurred 4-6 weeks after radiotherapy alone, or alongside temozolomide cycles.

Only in-frame clones appear in the TCRdb table, and some are missing; sequencing was by immunoSEQ multiplex PCR. Of approximately 30,000 clones listed, under 85% are singletons. Study results and limitations: A vaccine-induced immune response developed in approximately 94% of the patients.

The time point was: week 35, safety follow-up. Each dose of the vaccine consisted of 300 ug of mutant IDH1 20-mer peptide, with topical imiquimod. The receptor comes from a woman aged 25 to 45 with glioma. Some clones in this sample may be carry-over from other donors' samples. This chain uses TRBV11-2 with TRBJ2-4; tentatively, D is TRBD2 (6 bases). This material consisted of PBMCs, taken from a glioma patient whose treatment included an IDH1 peptide vaccine. CDR3 residues: CASSLDAGMDIQYF. DNA for the CDR3: TGTGCCAGCAGCTTAGATGCGGGGATGGACATTCAGTACTTC.